This T cell receptor (beta chain) is from a study of Graves' ophthalmopathy and Graves' hyperthyroidism. Looking at the study overall: Peripheral blood samples were taken at initial diagnosis, before any treatment.

V lost 4 bases to trimming and J lost 4 bases, with 11 bases between them. CDR3 length equals 14 residues. Germline lookup yields CDR1 MNHEY and CDR2 SVGAGI. From RNA, the CDR3 regions of TCR beta chains were amplified and sequenced. RT-PCR with HTBI primers came first, then second-round multiplex PCR. TCRdb ran MiXCR on the multiplex PCR reads and lists one entry per CDR3 protein. The table has under 350,000 distinct CDR3 sequences, 15% to 20% seen once. The table lists this clonotype with many counts. Under 3 months in duration, the ophthalmopathy in affected donors had moderate-to-severe activity, CAS ≥3 and NOSPECS ≥4. The diagnostic workup employed clinical symptoms, serum thyroxine, TRAb, thyroid ultrasound and orbital computed tomography.

The chain couples TRBV6-5 to TRBJ1-5; D unclear. Sequencing used peripheral blood. The TCR was taken from an adult man with Graves' ophthalmopathy. The CDR3 region is CASSWSYGNQPQHF. CDR3 coding DNA: TGTGCCAGCAGTTGGAGCTACGGGAATCAGCCCCAGCATTTT.